The 27 T cell receptor beta chains below come from one sample, sequenced in a study of cytomegalovirus exposure and HLA in healthy donors. PCR amplification relied on 60 Vbeta primers (plus 13 Jbeta primers). Clones were sequenced by immunoSEQ multiplex PCR, and TCRdb holds only the in-frame ones, with some missing. This table has about 210,000 clones, about nine tenths appearing once. The sequenced material came from PBMCs. The receptor source for this set is a boy between 2 and 10 years old in good health and CMV-seronegative.

The CDR3 region has the DNA TGTGCTAGTGGTTTGTTTCCGGGAGGAGGTGGGGGGACAGATACGCAGTATTTT. The encoded protein is CASGLFPGGGGGTDTQYF. J is TRBJ2-3 and V is TRBV12-5, with 7 nucleotides matching TRBD2. Looked up from germline, CDR1 is LGHNT and CDR2 is FRNRAP. Losses at the gene ends were 2 bases for V and 3 bases for J; bases not matched to a gene: 14. CDR3 length equals 18 residues. The whole variable domain, remainder taken from reference TRBV12-5 and TRBJ2-3, is DARVTQTPRHKVTEMGQEVTMRCQPILGHNTVFWYRQTMMQGLELLAYFRNRAPLDDSGMPKDRFSAEMPDATLATLKIQPSEPRDSAVYFCASGLFPGGGGGTDTQYFGPGTRLTVL.

V is TRBV18 and J is TRBJ1-1, with D perhaps matching TRBD1 (6 bases). Per germline, CDR1 KGHSH and CDR2 LQKENI. V lost 6 bases, J lost 1 base, and 12 bases lay in between. The length of the CDR3 is 14 residues. CDR3 protein: CASSLRGANTEAFF. CDR3 coding DNA: TGTGCCAGCTCTCTCCGGGGGGCGAACACTGAAGCTTTCTTT. The whole variable domain, filled in from reference TRBV18 and TRBJ1-1, reads NAGVMQNPRHLVRRRGQEARLRCSPMKGHSHVYWYRQLPEEGLKFMVYLQKENIIDESGMPKERFSAEFPKEGPSILRIQQVVRGDSAAYFCASSLRGANTEAFFGQGTRLTVV.

The chain joins TRBV29-1 to TRBJ2-1; 9 bases line up with TRBD2. The CDR3 totals 14 residues. Trimming removed 3 bases from V and 6 bases from J; junction bases left unmatched: 6. Germline V gene sequence: CDR1 SQVTM, CDR2 ANQGSEA. The DNA of the CDR3 is TGCAGCGTTGAGGGTAGCGGGAGAGTCAATGAGCAGTTCTTC. Protein: CSVEGSGRVNEQFF.

About this clone itself: One end of the junction is discordant with germline, which a read error may explain. The chain recombines TRBV18 with TRBJ1-2; possible D gene TRBD1, 5 bases. The CDR3 has 13 amino acids. Germline assignment: CDR1 KGHSH and CDR2 LQKENI. CDR3 in DNA: TGTGCCAGCTCACCGTCAGGGAACTCTGGCTACACCTTC. This codes for CASSPSGNSGYTF.

The rearrangement uses TRBV28 and TRBJ1-2; 9 bases align to TRBD1. The CDR3 length is 16 residues. CDR1 and CDR2 (germline): MDHEN, SYDVKM. V shed 7 bases and J 8 bases; nucleotides not matched to a gene: 17. CDR3 DNA sequence: TGTGCCAGCACGTACTTCCCGTCCGGGACAGGGCACGGCTACACCTTC. It is translated as CASTYFPSGTGHGYTF.

This chain joins TRBV2 and TRBJ1-4, with D perhaps matching TRBD1 (6 bases). CDR1 and CDR2 from the germline V gene are SNHLY and FYNNEI. The V gene lost 3 bases and the J gene lost 10 bases, with 21 bases spanning the gap. The CDR3 spans 16 residues. CDR3 amino acids: CASSDRSGTSGGKLFF. DNA of the CDR3: TGTGCCAGCAGTGATAGGTCGGGGACAAGTGGTGGAAAACTGTTTTTT.

This clone was counted only a few times. This chain connects TRBV30 to TRBJ2-1; weak D call: TRBD1 (5 bases). This CDR3 is 15 amino acids long. V lost 4 bases and J 10 bases, leaving 23 bases between the germline ends. Germline CDR1 GTSNPN, CDR2 SVGIG (reference sequence). The DNA for the CDR3 is TGTGCCTGGACCCCGTACCAAGATGGGGCGGCGGAGCAGTTCTTC. Amino acids: CAWTPYQDGAAEQFF.

The chain combines TRBV15 with TRBJ2-7, with D perhaps TRBD1 (5 bases). Between the trimmed V and J ends, which lost 1 base and 6 bases, there was a span of 10 bases. Germline V gene sequence: CDR1 LNHNV, CDR2 YYDKDF (reference sequence). The CDR3 contains 13 residues. CDR3 sequence reads: CATSRAQGIEQYF. The CDR3 DNA follows: TGTGCCACCAGCAGAGCCCAGGGAATCGAGCAGTACTTC.

This rearrangement joins TRBV14 to TRBJ1-1, with TRBD1 identical over 8 bases. The ends lost 5 bases at V and 5 bases at J; junction bases unmatched: 7. This CDR3 comprises 14 residues. Looked up from germline, CDR1 is SGHDN and CDR2 is FVKESK. The CDR3 loop is CASSSQGAWTEAFF. In DNA form, the CDR3 reads TGTGCCAGCAGCTCGCAGGGGGCTTGGACTGAAGCTTTCTTT.

The rearrangement uses TRBV5-4 and TRBJ2-7; 8 nucleotides agree with TRBD1. The CDR3 contains 14 residues. J was trimmed by 6 bases and V by 1 base; bases with no gene match: 6. Germline V gene lookup returns CDR1 SGHNT and CDR2 YYREEE (reference sequence). Written as DNA, the CDR3 is TGTGCCAGCAGCTTGAGGCAGGGGGCTTTCGAGCAGTACTTC. This gives the protein CASSLRQGAFEQYF.

This clone was observed a single time. The gene calls are TRBV29-1 and TRBJ1-2, with 9 bases lining up with TRBD1. There are 11 residues in the CDR3. After removal of 4 bases from V and 8 bases from J, the junction contained 2 bases not matched to a gene. Per the germline V gene, CDR1 is SQVTM and CDR2 is ANQGSEA. The CDR3 sequence: CSVGTGEGYTF. The DNA for the CDR3 is TGCAGCGTTGGGACAGGGGAAGGCTACACCTTC.

This sequence joins TRBV9 and TRBJ2-7, with D tentatively TRBD1 (6 bases). V was pared by 4 bases and J by 4 bases, with 15 bases between. Per the germline V gene, CDR1 is SGDLS and CDR2 is YYNGEE. The CDR3 runs 14 residues. CDR3 sequence (DNA): TGTGCCAGCAGCCAGGGGAACAGGGCGTACGAGCAGTACTTC. Residues: CASSQGNRAYEQYF.

The V and J genes are TRBV19 and TRBJ1-5, with 7 bases lining up with TRBD1. This CDR3 is 14 amino acids long. The germline V gene encodes CDR1 LNHDA and CDR2 SQIVND (reference sequence). The V gene end was trimmed by 7 bases and the J gene end by 6 bases; junction bases not matched to a gene: 9. The CDR3 coding sequence is TGTGCCAGTACCACGGGGGACAGAGGTCAGCCCCAGCATTTT. Translated: CASTTGDRGQPQHF.

The chain combines TRBV6-6 with TRBJ2-7; D may be TRBD2 (5 bases). From germline, CDR1 is MNHNY and CDR2 SVGAGI (reference sequence). The V end lost 7 bases, the J end lost 3 bases, and 16 bases lay between the germline ends. CDR3 length: 14 amino acids. The CDR3 sequence: CASNIGWGDYEQYF. The DNA of the CDR3 is TGTGCCAGCAATATCGGGTGGGGAGACTACGAGCAGTACTTC.

The V gene is TRBV19, the J gene TRBJ2-3; possibly TRBD2 for D (5 bases). The germline V gene encodes CDR1 LNHDA and CDR2 SQIVND (reference sequence). With 1 base removed from V and 0 bases from J, the gap between germline ends came to 8 bases. CDR3 length equals 15 residues. CDR3 in amino acids: CASSIVGASTDTQYF. CDR3 sequence (DNA): TGTGCCAGTAGTATAGTGGGAGCGAGCACAGATACGCAGTATTTT.

V gene TRBV6-5 combines with J gene TRBJ1-2, with D possibly matching TRBD1 (6 bases). Trimming took 7 bases from V and 7 from J, leaving 16 bases between them. The CDR3 is 13 residues long. CDR1 and CDR2 from the germline V gene are MNHEY and SVGAGI. CDR3 coding DNA: TGTGCCAGCACCCCGGACAGCACTCGTGGCTACACCTTC. This translates into CASTPDSTRGYTF.

This clone was counted a few times. DNA of the CDR3: TGTGCCAGCTCGCTGAGTAATGAAAAACTGTTTTTT. The encoded protein is CASSLSNEKLFF. This sequence joins TRBV18 and TRBJ1-4; D unresolved. V was shortened by 6 bases and J by 4 bases, with 6 bases between the two germline ends. CDR1 KGHSH and CDR2 LQKENI come from the germline V gene. The CDR3 runs 12 residues.

The chain employs TRBV19 and TRBJ1-5, with TRBD1 identical over 7 bases. This CDR3 has 16 amino acids. The junction had 13 bases not matched to a gene; V was cut back by 7 bases and J by 4 bases. Per the germline V gene, CDR1 is LNHDA and CDR2 is SQIVND (reference sequence). This chain's CDR3 is CASTPVLPGQNQPQHF. The CDR3 DNA sequence: TGTGCCAGTACGCCCGTCCTCCCGGGACAGAATCAGCCCCAGCATTTT. Looking up the rest from reference TRBV19 and TRBJ1-5 gives the full variable domain: DGGITQSPKYLFRKEGQNVTLSCEQNLNHDAMYWYRQDPGQGLRLIYYSQIVNDFQKGDIAEGYSVSREKKESFPLTVTSAQKNPTAFYLCASTPVLPGQNQPQHFGDGTRLSIL.

The V gene is TRBV15, the J gene TRBJ2-1; tentative D call: TRBD2 (7 bases). The CDR3 consists of 20 residues. Germline V CDR1 and CDR2: LNHNV, YYDKDF (reference sequence). V was shortened by 1 base and J by 1 base, with 23 bases between the two germline ends. The CDR3 coding sequence is TGTGCCACCAGCAGAGTGCTTGTGGGGGGGCAGGGCCGTTCCTACAATGAGCAGTTCTTC. As protein: CATSRVLVGGQGRSYNEQFF. The full variable domain, completed using reference TRBV15 and TRBJ2-1, is DAMVIQNPRYQVTQFGKPVTLSCSQTLNHNVMYWYQQKSSQAPKLLFHYYDKDFNNEADTPDNFQSRRPNTSFCFLDIRSPGLGDTAMYLCATSRVLVGGQGRSYNEQFFGPGTRLTVL.

This clone was observed a single time. The chain is built from TRBV2 and TRBJ2-7, with TRBD1 as a possible D gene (5 bases). Deletions cut 9 bases from V and 4 bases from J, with 16 bases between. The length of the CDR3 is 13 residues. In germline, CDR1 is SNHLY, CDR2 FYNNEI. The CDR3 spells CASLGQLEYEQYF. CDR3 nucleotides: TGTGCCAGTCTTGGACAATTAGAGTACGAGCAGTACTTC.

The chain recombines TRBV11-1 with TRBJ1-2; possible D gene TRBD1, 6 bases. Germline V gene sequence: CDR1 SGHAT, CDR2 FQDESV (reference sequence). Trimming cost V 5 bases and J 0 bases, with 16 bases left between them. This CDR3 has 16 amino acids. The CDR3 coding sequence is TGTGCCAGCAGCGGACCACGACAGGCGACTAACTATGGCTACACCTTC. Residues: CASSGPRQATNYGYTF.

The CDR3 DNA reads TGTGCCAGTAGTGTCTCTAGCGGGGGGGACGTGAAGACCCAGTACTTC. It is translated as CASSVSSGGDVKTQYF. V is TRBV19 and J is TRBJ2-5; the match to TRBD2 covers 12 bases. CDR3 length: 16 amino acids. The ends lost 5 bases at V and 6 bases at J; junction bases unmatched: 10. Germline assignment: CDR1 LNHDA and CDR2 SQIVND (reference sequence).

This sequence joins TRBV7-9 and TRBJ2-4; 8 bases are a match to TRBD1. V trimming: 2 bases; J trimming: 5 bases; junction bases outside the gene matches: 8. CDR3 size: 16 residues. Germline V gene lookup returns CDR1 SEHNR and CDR2 FQNEAQ (reference sequence). The CDR3 loop reads CASSLRAGGDQNIQYF. For the CDR3, the DNA is TGTGCCAGCAGCTTACGGGCAGGGGGCGACCAAAACATTCAGTACTTC.

J is TRBJ2-1 and V is TRBV7-3; unclear D gene. This CDR3 spans 14 amino acids. Per germline, CDR1 SGHTA and CDR2 FQGTGA. V lost 2 bases to trimming and J lost 6 bases, with 11 bases between them. The CDR3 reads CASSLLRVGNEQFF. As DNA, the CDR3 is TGTGCCAGCAGCTTACTGCGAGTTGGCAATGAGCAGTTCTTC. The full variable domain, in which reference TRBV7-3 and TRBJ2-1 provide the parts outside the CDR3, is GAGVSQTPSNKVTEKGKYVELRCDPISGHTALYWYRQSLGQGPEFLIYFQGTGAADDSGLPNDRFFAVRPEGSVSTLKIQRTERGDSAVYLCASSLLRVGNEQFFGPGTRLTVL.

This clone is a singleton in its sample. The gene calls are TRBV6-5 and TRBJ2-7; weak D call: TRBD1 (5 bases). This CDR3 has 15 residues. V dropped 0 bases and J dropped 0 bases, with 9 bases sitting between them. Germline V gene lookup returns CDR1 MNHEY and CDR2 SVGAGI. The CDR3 nucleotides are TGTGCCAGCAGTTACTCCAGGGCTCTCTCCTACGAGCAGTACTTC. Encoded protein: CASSYSRALSYEQYF.

The V and J genes are TRBV7-9 and TRBJ2-4; 16 bases align to TRBD2. Looked up from germline, CDR1 is SEHNR and CDR2 is FQNEAQ (reference sequence). The length of the CDR3 is 19 residues. Trimming took 5 bases from V and 2 from J; bases not matched to a gene: 9. The CDR3 here is CASSPGLAGGSTSKNIQYF. The CDR3 nucleotides read TGTGCCAGCAGCCCGGGACTAGCGGGAGGGTCCACCTCCAAAAACATTCAGTACTTC. Together with reference TRBV7-9 and TRBJ2-4, the CDR3 gives the full variable domain: DTGVSQNPRHKITKRGQNVTFRCDPISEHNRLYWYRQTLGQGPEFLTYFQNEAQLEKSRLLSDRFSAERPKGSFSTLEIQRTEQGDSAMYLCASSPGLAGGSTSKNIQYFGAGTRLSVL.

The V gene is TRBV6-6, the J gene TRBJ2-3; 8 positions agree with TRBD1. Trimming at V came to 5 bases and at J to 5 bases, leaving 6 bases not matched to a gene. From germline, CDR1 is MNHNY and CDR2 SVGAGI (reference sequence). This CDR3 spans 14 amino acids. CDR3 DNA: TGTGCCAGCAGTCGACAGGGGTTAGGAGATACGCAGTATTTT. It specifies CASSRQGLGDTQYF.